This T cell receptor beta chain was identified in a study of cytomegalovirus exposure and HLA in healthy donors. General study results and limits: In a later analysis, specific HLA alleles were associated with under 20,000 TCR beta sequences at a 0.05 false discovery rate.

The PCR was carried out with 60 Vbeta primers and 13 Jbeta primers. Here immunoSEQ multiplex PCR was the method, and the copy in TCRdb shows in-frame clones only, minus some. The sample carries 200,000 or so clones, approximately 81% recorded once. On this clone: Its antigen is undetermined.

This TCR derives from a man aged 30 to 45 in good health and CMV-seronegative. The sequencing sample was made of PBMCs.

The CDR3 bases are TGTGCCAGCAGTTTACACAGGAACTATGGCTACACCTTC. Amino acids: CASSLHRNYGYTF. The rearrangement links TRBV28 to TRBJ1-2, with D perhaps matching TRBD1 (5 bases). CDR1 is MDHEN, CDR2 SYDVKM, per germline. With 2 bases removed from V and 2 bases from J, the gap between germline ends came to 6 bases. There are 13 residues in the CDR3.